The present entry profiles one T cell receptor beta chain with its context. Antigen specificity is unknown. Germline values: CDR1 SEHNR, CDR2 FQNEAQ (reference sequence). The CDR3 covers 11 residues. Trimming cost V 1 base and J 13 bases, with 11 bases left between them. This sample is drawn from a study of beta chain features in type 1 diabetes. Study background: All samples together contributed around 98,000,000 sorted cells for examination.

Study-level points and caveats: Researchers report that Type 1 diabetes patients had moderately but significantly shorter TCRB CDR3s across all four CD4+ subsets. VDJ junctions sequenced from type 1 diabetes patients showed fewer insertions and more deletions.

The study reverse transcribed the entire isolated RNA, so it sequenced expressed TCRB transcripts. Samples of naive, central memory and regulatory T cells yielded a mean of approximately 3.7 million reads. The assay was immunoSEQ multiplex PCR, and TCRdb's table has in-frame clones only and misses some. This table holds 640,000 or so clones, roughly 13% found once. This chain uses TRBV7-9 with TRBJ2-7; D is uncertain. This sequence was found in a man aged 18-30 years with type 1 diabetes. The sequencing input was naive CD4+ T cells from blood. CDR3 DNA: TGTGCCAGCAGCTTAGAGTATGAGATCTACTTC. This translates into CASSLEYEIYF.